This T cell receptor beta chain was obtained from a study of identifying expanded T cells in peripheral blood. Overall study results and limits: Clone count variance between approximately two-week samples rose with total template count. Differentially abundant clones: around 1.2 between replicates, about 15 at approximately two weeks, less than 20 at four.

Profiled with immunoSEQ multiplex PCR; TCRdb holds only in-frame clones, not every one. The sample contains around 120,000 clones, 80% to 90% of which appear only once. Collection occurred without any documented infections or immune events in donors. V lost 5 bases, J lost 8 bases, and 15 bases stayed unmatched. CDR3 length: 15 amino acids. CDR1 SGHDT and CDR2 YYEEEE come from the germline V gene. Comments on this clone: What it binds is unknown.

The clonotype was recovered from a person aged 18 to 75 in good health. The sample was blood. The rearrangement uses TRBV5-6 and TRBJ2-7; TRBD2 matches 8 bases. CDR3 nucleotides: TGTGCCAGCAGTCTCGGGACGGGGGGGACGAATAAGCAGTACTTC. Amino acid sequence: CASSLGTGGTNKQYF. Drawing the rest from reference TRBV5-6 and TRBJ2-7, the complete variable domain is DAGVTQSPTHLIKTRGQQVTLRCSPKSGHDTVSWYQQALGQGPQFIFQYYEEEERQRGNFPDRFSGHQFPNYSSELNVNALLLGDSALYLCASSLGTGGTNKQYFGPGTRLTVT.